A selection of T cell receptor beta chains follows, all from one sample in a study of T cells after yellow fever vaccination. TCRdb re-derived calls from the 5' RACE reads in MiXCR, one entry per CDR3 protein. The sample contains 250,000 or so distinct CDR3 sequences, approximately 3.5% of which appear only once. The source was PBMCs, collected 15 days after the yellow fever booster vaccination. Receptor source: a man between 18 and 29 years old who received the YFV17D yellow fever vaccine. The CDR3 runs from the conserved cysteine through the conserved F or W. Fields, in order: clone size, D gene, J gene, V gene, CDR3 protein, CDR3 DNA. D genes are given only for firm matches. Clone size, where shown, is once, few, many, or a class for clones that have expanded.

many,-,TRBJ1-5,TRBV5-1,CASSLGVNSNQPQHF,TGCGCCAGCAGCTTGGGCGTTAATAGCAATCAGCCCCAGCATTTT
-,TRBD1,TRBJ1-1,TRBV4-3,CASSDRGLTEAFF,TGCGCCAGCAGCGACAGGGGGCTTACTGAAGCTTTCTTT
many,-,TRBJ2-2,TRBV5-1,CASSLAGGVRAGELFF,TGCGCCAGCAGCTTGGCCGGAGGGGTTAGGGCCGGGGAGCTGTTTTTT
many,-,TRBJ1-3,TRBV5-1,CASSLDAAGAFGNTIYF,TGCGCCAGCAGCTTGGACGCCGCGGGCGCATTCGGAAACACCATATATTTT
few,TRBD1,TRBJ1-5,TRBV12-3/TRBV12-4,CATGLRTGGGLGQPQHF,TGTGCCACCGGCCTTCGGACAGGAGGGGGATTGGGTCAGCCCCAGCATTTT
many,-,TRBJ1-4,TRBV12-3/TRBV12-4,CASSLGGTEKLFF,TGTGCCAGCAGTTTAGGGGGCACTGAAAAACTGTTTTTT
-,TRBD1,TRBJ2-4,TRBV18,CASSPRQGKNIQYF,TGTGCCAGCTCACCCCGACAGGGGAAAAACATTCAGTACTTC
many,-,TRBJ1-1,TRBV5-1,CASSPRGLVDTEAFF,TGCGCCAGCAGTCCCAGGGGTCTCGTGGACACTGAAGCTTTCTTT
many,TRBD2,TRBJ2-7,TRBV10-3,CAISDGLAGGGSYEQYF,TGTGCCATCAGTGATGGCTTAGCGGGGGGCGGCTCCTACGAGCAGTACTTC
many,-,TRBJ2-7,TRBV5-4,CASSLADEGGEQYF,TGTGCCAGCAGCTTGGCCGACGAGGGCGGCGAGCAGTACTTC
many,TRBD1,TRBJ2-2,TRBV6-6,CASSWDRGYGELFF,TGTGCCAGCAGTTGGGACAGGGGGTACGGGGAGCTGTTTTTT
many,TRBD2,TRBJ2-3,TRBV3-1,CASSQGVAGSPTSRHTQYF,TGTGCCAGCAGCCAAGGAGTAGCGGGGTCCCCCACCTCCCGCCATACGCAGTATTTT
many,-,TRBJ1-4,TRBV7-9,CASSLRIIQGQSYYNEKLFF,TGTGCCAGCAGCTTACGGATAATACAGGGTCAATCCTACTATAATGAAAAACTGTTTTTT
many,-,TRBJ1-5,TRBV19,CASSQQGKGNQPQHF,TGTGCCAGTAGCCAACAGGGTAAGGGAAATCAGCCCCAGCATTTT
many,-,TRBJ1-2,TRBV7-8,CASRPRAGNGYTF,TGTGCCAGCAGACCTAGGGCAGGGAATGGCTACACCTTC
-,-,TRBJ2-1,TRBV11-3,CASSLGGGPNSYNEQFF,TGTGCCAGCAGCTTAGGTGGGGGTCCAAACTCTTACAATGAGCAGTTCTTC
many,-,TRBJ2-4,TRBV29-1,CSVEDSGRAKNIQYF,TGCAGCGTTGAAGATTCGGGCAGGGCCAAAAACATTCAGTACTTC
many,-,TRBJ1-2,TRBV5-1,CASSLEYGYTF,TGCGCCAGCAGCTTGGAATATGGCTACACCTTC
many,-,TRBJ1-6,TRBV29-1,CSVGFRVGSPLHF,TGCAGCGTTGGTTTCAGGGTTGGATCACCCCTCCACTTT
many,TRBD1,TRBJ1-1,TRBV20-1,CSARDPGTGGYTEAFF,TGCAGTGCTAGAGATCCCGGGACAGGGGGCTATACTGAAGCTTTCTTT
many,-,TRBJ1-1,TRBV5-1,CASSFDVNTEAFF,TGCGCCAGCAGCTTTGATGTGAACACTGAAGCTTTCTTT
many,-,TRBJ1-5,TRBV12-3/TRBV12-4,CASSSDGGAASTQHF,TGTGCCAGCAGTTCGGACGGGGGGGCCGCCTCGACCCAGCATTTT
many,-,TRBJ1-4,TRBV7-2,CASSQPNEKLFF,TGTGCCAGCAGCCAACCCAATGAAAAACTGTTTTTT
many,TRBD2,TRBJ2-3,TRBV29-1,CSVELAGRGKDTQYF,TGCAGCGTTGAGCTAGCGGGGAGGGGAAAAGATACGCAGTATTTT
many,-,TRBJ2-3,TRBV18,CASSRNGGDGTDTQYF,TGTGCCAGCTCACGAAACGGAGGGGACGGCACAGATACGCAGTATTTT
many,TRBD2,TRBJ2-5,TRBV7-7,CASSLAGSQETQYF,TGTGCTAGCAGCTTAGCGGGATCTCAAGAGACCCAGTACTTC
many,TRBD1,TRBJ1-2,TRBV5-1,CASSFDRASYGYTF,TGCGCCAGCAGCTTCGACAGGGCCTCCTATGGCTACACCTTC
many,TRBD2,TRBJ2-4,TRBV20-1,CSARRGLAGAFGIQYF,TGCAGTGCCCGCCGTGGGTTAGCGGGGGCCTTTGGCATTCAGTACTTC
many,-,TRBJ2-2,TRBV29-1,CSVTGFGTGELFF,TGCAGCGTAACAGGGTTTGGCACCGGGGAGCTGTTTTTT
many,TRBD2,TRBJ2-3,TRBV27,CASTPLTSGPIRGQYF,TGTGCCAGCACCCCGTTGACTAGCGGGCCGATAAGGGGGCAGTATTTT
many,TRBD1,TRBJ2-5,TRBV6-5,CASSDSQGAILETQYF,TGTGCCAGCAGTGATTCCCAGGGGGCGATATTGGAGACCCAGTACTTC
many,-,TRBJ1-5,TRBV4-2,CASSQDLGLNQPQHF,TGTGCCAGCAGCCAAGATCTGGGTTTGAATCAGCCCCAGCATTTT
many,-,TRBJ1-2,TRBV7-8,CASSLGSANYGYTF,TGTGCCAGCAGCTTAGGGTCAGCTAACTATGGCTACACCTTC
many,TRBD2,TRBJ2-5,TRBV6-2/TRBV6-3,CASRRGGFETQYF,TGTGCCAGCAGGCGGGGGGGCTTTGAGACCCAGTACTTC